The clone carrying this T cell receptor (beta chain) was seen ten or more times. No antigen is known for it. The data were taken from a study of T-cell reconstitution after alpha-beta-depleted transplantation in children. The junction had 7 bases not matched to a gene; V was cut back by 3 bases and J by 7 bases. CDR1 is LNHDA and CDR2 is SQIVND in the germline V gene (reference sequence). This CDR3 spans 16 amino acids. Using unique molecular identifiers, the investigators prepared the TCRbeta library. One entry per CDR3 protein, called by TCRdb with MiXCR from the PCR reads. Of around 300,000 distinct CDR3 sequences listed, around 7.3% are singletons. Study results and limitations: The study traced high day-60 TCRbeta diversity in some patients to surviving recipient T cells and thymic progenitors. Fresh T-cell production supplied most of the T-cell counts and diversity seen one year after transplant. Where alpha-beta T cells came from about two months after transplant was reportedly several hundred expanded graft clones.

The receptor's source is a female patient aged 2 to 10 who had a stem cell transplant for Fanconi anemia, so the T cells may come from the graft donor. This sequence joins TRBV19 and TRBJ2-1, with 12 bases lining up with TRBD2. The sample consisted of peripheral blood, taken 360 days after TCRalphabeta/CD19-depleted stem cell transplant. CDR3 protein: CASSIWASGGGNEQFF. The CDR3 region has the DNA TGTGCCAGTAGTATTTGGGCTAGCGGGGGGGGGAATGAGCAGTTCTTC.